This TCR beta chain was obtained from a study of T cells in women clearing cervical HPV infection. TCR beta CDR3 amplified by multiplex PCR from approximately 1,200 ng genomic DNA. Here immunoSEQ multiplex PCR was the method, and the copy in TCRdb shows in-frame clones only, minus some. The sample holds roughly 48,000 clones. The CDR3 contains 12 residues. V lost 4 bases, J lost 7 bases, and 8 bases lay in between. The germline CDR1 and CDR2 sequences are LNHDA and SQIVND (reference sequence). A remark on this clone: The CDR3 end is not reached by the read, which stops 3 residues before it; the germline J gene fills it in.

The chain employs TRBV19 and TRBJ2-1; a possible D gene is TRBD1 (6 bases). The clonotype comes from a woman between 18 and 69 years old with a cervical HPV16 infection that either progressed to CIN3+ or cleared (not recorded which). The specimen was blood buffy coat. The CDR3 here is CASSKGVNEQFF. The covered CDR3 bases are TGTGCCAGTAGTAAGGGGGTAAATGAG.